This entry describes one T cell receptor beta chain. The antigen is undetermined. The source of the sample is a study of cytomegalovirus exposure and HLA in healthy donors. In the study overall: Around 77 million unique TCRs from HLA-typed donors made up an early data release.

Study-level findings and limits: About 90% or about 30% of the time was how often most TCR beta V segments were productive, according to an earlier analysis. Rare sequences made up most TCRs, while some public TCRs were found in many donors. Sequencing depth across donors, presence/absence analyses assumed, was roughly uniform.

Use of 60 Vbeta and 13 Jbeta primers characterized the PCR. Repertoires were generated with immunoSEQ multiplex PCR, while TCRdb's copy carries only in-frame clones and drops some. This table has 200,000 or so clones, roughly 87% appearing once. Sequencing was done on a sample of PBMCs. The TCR sequence derives from a girl under three years old in good health and CMV-seronegative.

This CDR3 reads CASSPYRQETNEKLFF. In DNA, the CDR3 is TGTGCCAGCAGCCCTTACCGCCAGGAAACTAATGAAAAACTGTTTTTT. The chain has TRBV6-6 and TRBJ1-4, with D unresolved. The germline gives CDR1 MNHNY, CDR2 SVGAGI (reference sequence). V was trimmed by 6 bases and J by 1 base, leaving 15 bases between them. This CDR3 contains 16 residues.